The clone carrying this T cell receptor (beta chain) was recorded at least ten times. Its cognate antigen is unknown. The sample belongs to a study of T cells in Graves' hyperthyroidism and ophthalmopathy. Study-level findings and limits: Blood also held most thyroid clonotypes expanded beyond 0.001.

The CDR3 contains 15 residues. Germline V CDR1 and CDR2: SGHDT, YYEEEE. The germline V and J ends were trimmed by 2 bases and 0 bases, with 9 bases remaining between them. Recently diagnosed hyperthyroidism of less than 2 months' duration affected patients aged 18 to 65. Exclusion criteria comprised uncontrolled infection, other autoimmune disease, pregnancy or lactation. Diagnostic decisions used clinical symptoms, serum thyroxine and TRAb, thyroid ultrasound and orbital computed tomography. Amplification of TCR beta CDR3 regions used RNA as the template. HTBI primers were employed in a first-round RT-PCR of the TCR CDR3. TCRdb processed the multiplex PCR reads anew with MiXCR; each CDR3 protein has one entry. This sample yields about 130,000 distinct CDR3 sequences, of which about 20% are seen a single time; about 70% belongs to the top ten.

The clonotype comes from a woman in her forties or fifties with Graves' hyperthyroidism that later progressed to Graves' ophthalmopathy. The chain employs TRBV5-6 and TRBJ2-1; D remains ambiguous. Sample: blood. CDR3 DNA: TGTGCCAGCAGCTTTGGATTAGCCTCCTACAATGAGCAGTTCTTC. Translating gives CASSFGLASYNEQFF.